This T cell receptor (beta chain) was recovered during a study of blood T cell repertoires in COVID-19. Study-level background: The United States, Italy and Spain were the sources of the acute and convalescent COVID-19 samples. Sources were T cells, B-cell-depleted T cells, or PBMCs; the material itself was cDNA or gDNA.

Clones were sequenced by immunoSEQ multiplex PCR, and TCRdb holds only the in-frame ones, with some missing. The table lists some 250,000 clones, around 85% of them singletons, with 1.9% in the top ten. At least ten counts were recorded for this clone. Cohorts were based on clinical histories the participants reported. The germline CDR1 and CDR2 sequences are SGHRS and YFSETQ. CDR3 size: 15 residues. With V trimmed by 0 bases and J by 0 bases, 2 bases remained unmatched. The clonotype originates from a woman aged 45-65 years who had recovered from COVID-19. Sequencing was performed on PBMCs or T cells enriched from blood (not recorded which). The chain couples TRBV5-1 to TRBJ1-2, with 7 bases fitting TRBD1. The CDR3 region is CASSLGGTANYGYTF. CDR3 DNA: TGCGCCAGCAGCTTGGGGGGGACAGCTAACTATGGCTACACCTTC.